This T cell receptor (beta chain) was recovered during a study of PD-1 blockade in classical Hodgkin lymphoma. Study-wide results and caveats: Complete responders' diversity at baseline resembled that of newly diagnosed patients. A reduction in baseline TCR diversity was reportedly seen in newly diagnosed patients relative to healthy donors.

This clone has only one observation. The antigen is undetermined. The data were produced by immunoSEQ multiplex PCR, yet TCRdb's version contains in-frame clones alone and is incomplete. The data contain some 30,000 clones, around 70% of them singletons. Relapses following autologous stem cell transplantation were seen in all patients, with brentuximab vedotin exposure varying. Best outcomes ranged across complete response, partial response and progressive disease. The sequence was obtained from a human donor with classical Hodgkin lymphoma. The source material was peripheral blood mononuclear cells (PBMCs), sampled before the second cycle of nivolumab.

The CDR3 spells CASSWQGRQPQHF. CDR3 sequence (DNA): TGTGCCAGTAGCTGGCAGGGCCGGCAGCCCCAGCATTTT. The chain couples TRBV19 to TRBJ1-5, with a weak D call TRBD1 (5 bases). Germline CDR1 and CDR2: LNHDA and SQIVND (reference sequence). The length of the CDR3 is 13 residues. V was shortened by 6 bases and J by 7 bases, with 13 bases between the two germline ends. Supplemented by reference TRBV19 and TRBJ1-5, the full variable domain reads DGGITQSPKYLFRKEGQNVTLSCEQNLNHDAMYWYRQDPGQGLRLIYYSQIVNDFQKGDIAEGYSVSREKKESFPLTVTSAQKNPTAFYLCASSWQGRQPQHFGDGTRLSIL.